Listed below are T cell receptor beta chains from one sample, sequenced in a study of blood T cell repertoires in COVID-19. Clones were read by immunoSEQ multiplex PCR, and TCRdb kept only the in-frame ones, dropping some. The sample has approximately 210,000 clones; roughly four fifths are singletons. Sequencing was done on a sample of PBMCs or T cells enriched from blood (not recorded which). The receptors were sampled from a man aged 35-49 years who had recovered from COVID-19. The CDR3 runs from the conserved cysteine through the conserved F or W. The D gene is left open where the match is weak. The size of a clone is reported for some rows only, either as once, few or many, or as a class for expanded clones.

CDR3nt | CDR3aa | j_gene | v_gene | abundance | d_gene
TGTGCCAGCAGCGAGCGGAGATCCCCGTTGGGTGGTGAGCAGTTCTTC | CASSERRSPLGGEQFF | TRBJ2-1 | TRBV14 | . | .
TGTGCCAGCTCACCGGGATCGGGGTACACTGAAGCTTTCTTT | CASSPGSGYTEAFF | TRBJ1-1 | TRBV18 | . | .
TGTGCCAGCAGTGAGAGTCCGGGTAACTATGGCTACACCTTC | CASSESPGNYGYTF | TRBJ1-2 | TRBV2 | . | .
TGCGCCAGCAGCCATTACAGGGATCTGGGCGATGAGCAGTTCTTC | CASSHYRDLGDEQFF | TRBJ2-1 | TRBV5-1 | . | .
TGTGCCAGCAGCCAAAACGGAGCAACTAATGAAAAACTGTTTTTT | CASSQNGATNEKLFF | TRBJ1-4 | TRBV9 | . | .
TGTGCCACCTTAGGACTAGCGGGACCATACGAGCAGTACTTC | CATLGLAGPYEQYF | TRBJ2-7 | TRBV6-5 | . | TRBD2
TGCGCCAGGGGGGGACTAGCGGGTGATAGGGATACGCAGTATTTT | CARGGLAGDRDTQYF | TRBJ2-3 | TRBV10-1 | . | TRBD2
TGTGCCAGCGGGACTAGCGGGATTTTAACCGGGGAGCTGTTTTTT | CASGTSGILTGELFF | TRBJ2-2 | TRBV3-1/TRBV3-2 | few | TRBD2
TGTGCCAGCAGCTGGGGGACAGGGAGTTCTGTTGGCTACACCTTC | CASSWGTGSSVGYTF | TRBJ1-2 | TRBV5-6 | . | TRBD1
TGTGCCAGCAGCCGGCAGGGAACCTATAATTCACCCCTCCACTTT | CASSRQGTYNSPLHF | TRBJ1-6 | TRBV3-1/TRBV3-2 | . | .
TGTGCCAGCAGCTTAGGGTTCGGGGGGCTGATGTCCAATGAGCAGTTCTTC | CASSLGFGGLMSNEQFF | TRBJ2-1 | TRBV7-7 | . | .
TGTGCCAGCAGCTTTTCCGGGACACGGTATAGCAATCAGCCCCAGCATTTT | CASSFSGTRYSNQPQHF | TRBJ1-5 | TRBV7-2 | . | .
TGCGCCAGCAGCCCGGAGGGACTAGCGGAGGAGTTCCCCACAGATACGCAGTATTTT | CASSPEGLAEEFPTDTQYF | TRBJ2-3 | TRBV5-1 | . | TRBD2
TGTGCCAGCAGCTTATATAGTGGTCAAGAGACCCAGTACTTC | CASSLYSGQETQYF | TRBJ2-5 | TRBV7-6 | . | .
TGTGCCATCAGTGAGTCGGGGCAGGGGGCCGGCTATGGCTACACCTTC | CAISESGQGAGYGYTF | TRBJ1-2 | TRBV10-3 | . | TRBD1
TGTGCCAGCAGTGCACCGGGACTAGCGGGAGGGTACGAGCAGTACTTC | CASSAPGLAGGYEQYF | TRBJ2-7 | TRBV28 | . | TRBD2
TGTGCCAGCAGCCTAGAGGGAGACCTTTTACAAGCTTTCTTT | CASSLEGDLLQAFF | TRBJ1-1 | TRBV7-9 | . | .
TGTGCCATCACCATGGGGGGACAGGCCTATGGCTACACCTTC | CAITMGGQAYGYTF | TRBJ1-2 | TRBV10-3 | . | TRBD1
TGTGCCAGTAGCCGAGGACGGGGTAACTCTGGGGCCAACGTCCTGACTTTC | CASSRGRGNSGANVLTF | TRBJ2-6 | TRBV19 | . | .
TGTGCCAGCACCCAGACAGGGGGGTATCAGCCCCAGCATTTT | CASTQTGGYQPQHF | TRBJ1-5 | TRBV2 | . | TRBD1
TGTGCCATCAGTCGATCCGGGACAGGGGAAGAGACCCAGTACTTC | CAISRSGTGEETQYF | TRBJ2-5 | TRBV10-3 | . | TRBD1
TGTGCCAGCACCCTCACAGGGACCACCGGGGAGCTGTTTTTT | CASTLTGTTGELFF | TRBJ2-2 | TRBV2 | . | .
TGCGCCAGCAGGGGGCTTCAGGGTGCGGACACTGAAGCTTTCTTT | CASRGLQGADTEAFF | TRBJ1-1 | TRBV4-1 | . | .
TGTGCCAGCAGTTTAGGGCCGGGGATGGCTTTCTTT | CASSLGPGMAFF | TRBJ1-1 | TRBV28 | . | .
TGTGCCACCAGTGACCAGACAGGGAGGAGCACTGAAGCTTTCTTT | CATSDQTGRSTEAFF | TRBJ1-1 | TRBV24-1 | once | TRBD1
TGCGCCAGCGGTAGGAGGACGCCAACAGACGAGCAGTACTTC | CASGRRTPTDEQYF | TRBJ2-7 | TRBV10-2 | . | .
TGTGCCAGCAGCTTAAGTACAGGGGCGGGCTACGAGCAGTACTTC | CASSLSTGAGYEQYF | TRBJ2-7 | TRBV7-3 | . | TRBD1
TGTGCCAGCAGACGAGCGGGAAACTACGAGCAGTACTTC | CASRRAGNYEQYF | TRBJ2-7 | TRBV6-5 | . | TRBD2
TGCGCCAGCAGTGAGAACAGTTACACAGATACGCAGTATTTT | CASSENSYTDTQYF | TRBJ2-3 | TRBV10-1 | few | .
TGTGCCATCCAGGGACAGGGGAGAGGAGATACGCAGTATTTT | CAIQGQGRGDTQYF | TRBJ2-3 | TRBV28 | . | TRBD1
TGTGCCAGCAGTAAGGACAGGTTAACTTATAATGAGCAGTTCTTC | CASSKDRLTYNEQFF | TRBJ2-1 | TRBV6-5 | . | TRBD1
TGCGCCAGCAGCATCTTAGCGGGAGCCACCTACAATGAGCAGTTCTTC | CASSILAGATYNEQFF | TRBJ2-1 | TRBV5-1 | . | TRBD2
TGTGCCAGCAGCTTACTTGGGACAGCATACAATGAGCAGTTCTTC | CASSLLGTAYNEQFF | TRBJ2-1 | TRBV7-2 | . | TRBD1
TGTGCCAGCAGCCCCCCCTTCAATATTGGTCGGGAAAAACTGTTTTTT | CASSPPFNIGREKLFF | TRBJ1-4 | TRBV4-2 | . | .
TGTGCCAGCAGCTTAGGAGGGCAGCCCACTGAAGCTTTCTTT | CASSLGGQPTEAFF | TRBJ1-1 | TRBV7-9 | . | .
TGCGCCAGCAGCGGGGGGAGCGGGAGGGCCCAGGAGACCCAGTACTTC | CASSGGSGRAQETQYF | TRBJ2-5 | TRBV5-1 | . | TRBD2
TGTGCCAGCAGCTTCGGGGAGGAAGCTTTCTTT | CASSFGEEAFF | TRBJ1-1 | TRBV13 | . | .
TGTGCCAGCAGTGAAATGAGGGCGAACACCGGGGAGCTGTTTTTT | CASSEMRANTGELFF | TRBJ2-2 | TRBV6-1 | few | .
TGTGCCAGCAGTTTGGAGGGGTACGAGCAGTACTTC | CASSLEGYEQYF | TRBJ2-7 | TRBV28 | . | .
TGTGCCACCAGTGACGTAGGGACAGGGGGCACAGATACGCAGTATTTT | CATSDVGTGGTDTQYF | TRBJ2-3 | TRBV24-1 | . | TRBD1
TGTGCCAGCAGCTTAGCCCGGGGCAGGCCCGGGACTAGGTCACCCCCAGATACGCAGTATTTT | CASSLARGRPGTRSPPDTQYF | TRBJ2-3 | TRBV7-8 | . | TRBD2
TGCGCCAGCAGCTTGGGGCAGGGTGCACAAGAGACCCAGTACTTC | CASSLGQGAQETQYF | TRBJ2-5 | TRBV5-1 | . | .